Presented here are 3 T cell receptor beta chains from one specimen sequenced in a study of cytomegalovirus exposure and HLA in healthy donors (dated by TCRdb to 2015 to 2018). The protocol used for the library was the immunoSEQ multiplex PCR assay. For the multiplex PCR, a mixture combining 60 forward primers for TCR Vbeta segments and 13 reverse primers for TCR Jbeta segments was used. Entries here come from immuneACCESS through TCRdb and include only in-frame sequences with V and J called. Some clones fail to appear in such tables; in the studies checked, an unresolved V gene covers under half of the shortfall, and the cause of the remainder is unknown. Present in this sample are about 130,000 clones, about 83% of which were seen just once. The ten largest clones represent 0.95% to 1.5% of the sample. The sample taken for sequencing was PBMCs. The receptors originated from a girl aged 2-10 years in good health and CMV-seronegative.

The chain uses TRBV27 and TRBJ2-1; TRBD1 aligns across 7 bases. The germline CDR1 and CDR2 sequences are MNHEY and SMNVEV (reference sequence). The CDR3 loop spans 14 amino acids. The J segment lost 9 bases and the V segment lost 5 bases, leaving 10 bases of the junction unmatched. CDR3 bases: TGTGCCAGCAGTAACAGGGGCCAACGTAGTGAGCAGTTCTTC. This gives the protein CASSNRGQRSEQFF.

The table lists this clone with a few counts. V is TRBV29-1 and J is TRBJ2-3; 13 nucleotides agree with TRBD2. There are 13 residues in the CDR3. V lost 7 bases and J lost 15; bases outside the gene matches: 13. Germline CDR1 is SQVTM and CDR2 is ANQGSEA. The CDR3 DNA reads TGCAGCGCGGCGGGACTAGCGGGACCCAAGGCCTATTTT. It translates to CSAAGLAGPKAYF.

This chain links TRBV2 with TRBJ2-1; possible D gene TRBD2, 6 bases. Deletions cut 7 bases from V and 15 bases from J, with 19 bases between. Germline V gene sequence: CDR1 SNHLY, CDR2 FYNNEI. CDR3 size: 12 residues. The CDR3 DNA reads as TGTGCCAGCAATTTAATAGGGACTTGGCTGTTCTTC. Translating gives CASNLIGTWLFF.